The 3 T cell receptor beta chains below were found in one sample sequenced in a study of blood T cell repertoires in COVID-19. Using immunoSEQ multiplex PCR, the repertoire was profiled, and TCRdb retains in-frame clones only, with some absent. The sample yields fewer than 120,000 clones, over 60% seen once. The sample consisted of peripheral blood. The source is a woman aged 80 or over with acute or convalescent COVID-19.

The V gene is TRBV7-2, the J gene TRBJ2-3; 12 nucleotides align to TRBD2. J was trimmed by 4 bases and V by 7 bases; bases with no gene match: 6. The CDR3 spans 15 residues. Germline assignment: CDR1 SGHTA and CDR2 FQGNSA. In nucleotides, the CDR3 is TGTGCCAGCAACAGACTAGCGGGGGTGGCAGATACGCAGTATTTT. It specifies CASNRLAGVADTQYF. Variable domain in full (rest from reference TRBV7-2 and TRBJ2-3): GAGVSQSPSNKVTEKGKDVELRCDPISGHTALYWYRQSLGQGLEFLIYFQGNSAPDKSGLPSDRFSAERTGGSVSTLTIQRTQQEDSAVYLCASNRLAGVADTQYFGPGTRLTVL.

The CDR3 sequence is CASSYRLAGGQSGTDTQYF. The CDR3, as DNA: TGTGCCAGCAGTTACCGACTAGCGGGGGGGCAGTCCGGGACAGATACGCAGTATTTT. The chain carries TRBV13 and TRBJ2-3, with 14 nucleotides matching TRBD2. The V and J ends lost 6 bases and 3 bases, in that order; junction bases with no gene match: 14. This CDR3 contains 19 residues. Germline CDR1 is PRHDT and CDR2 is FYEKMQ (reference sequence).

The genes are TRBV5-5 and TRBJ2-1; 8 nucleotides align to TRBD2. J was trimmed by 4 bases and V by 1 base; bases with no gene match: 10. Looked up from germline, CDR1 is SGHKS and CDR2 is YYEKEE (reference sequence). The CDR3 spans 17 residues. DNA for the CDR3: TGTGCCAGCAGCTTGTGGGGTAGCGGGACTGGGTACAATGAGCAGTTCTTC. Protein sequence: CASSLWGSGTGYNEQFF.